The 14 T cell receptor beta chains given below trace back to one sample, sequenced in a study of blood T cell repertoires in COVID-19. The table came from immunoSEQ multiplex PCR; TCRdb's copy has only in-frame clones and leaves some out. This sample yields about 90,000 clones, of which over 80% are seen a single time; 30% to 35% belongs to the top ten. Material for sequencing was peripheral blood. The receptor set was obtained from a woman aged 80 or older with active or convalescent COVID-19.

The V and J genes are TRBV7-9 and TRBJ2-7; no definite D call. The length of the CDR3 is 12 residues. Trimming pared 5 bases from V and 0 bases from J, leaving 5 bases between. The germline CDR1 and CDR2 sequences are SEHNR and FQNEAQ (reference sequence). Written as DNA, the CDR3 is TGTGCCAGCAGCATTAGCTCCTACGAGCAGTACTTC. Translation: CASSISSYEQYF.

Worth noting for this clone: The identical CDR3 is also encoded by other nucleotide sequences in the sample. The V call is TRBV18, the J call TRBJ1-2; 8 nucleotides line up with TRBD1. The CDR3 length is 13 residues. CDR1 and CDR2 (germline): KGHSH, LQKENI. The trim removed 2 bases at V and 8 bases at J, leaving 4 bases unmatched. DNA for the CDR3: TGTGCCAGCTCACCAGGGACAGGTGGAGGCTACACCTTC. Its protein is CASSPGTGGGYTF. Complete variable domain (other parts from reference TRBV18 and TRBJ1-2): NAGVMQNPRHLVRRRGQEARLRCSPMKGHSHVYWYRQLPEEGLKFMVYLQKENIIDESGMPKERFSAEFPKEGPSILRIQQVVRGDSAAYFCASSPGTGGGYTFGSGTRLTVV.

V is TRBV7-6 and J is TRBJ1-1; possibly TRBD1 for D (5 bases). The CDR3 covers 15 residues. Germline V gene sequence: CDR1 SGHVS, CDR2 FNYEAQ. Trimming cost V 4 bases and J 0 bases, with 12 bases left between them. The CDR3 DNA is TGTGCCAGCAGCTCAAGGGGAAGAATGAACACTGAAGCTTTCTTT. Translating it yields CASSSRGRMNTEAFF.

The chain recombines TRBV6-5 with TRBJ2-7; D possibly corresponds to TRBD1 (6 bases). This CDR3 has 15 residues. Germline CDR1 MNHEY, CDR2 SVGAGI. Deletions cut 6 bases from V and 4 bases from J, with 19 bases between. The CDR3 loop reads CASSPGQWTRYEQYF. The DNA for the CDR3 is TGTGCCAGCAGCCCAGGACAGTGGACGAGGTACGAGCAGTACTTC.

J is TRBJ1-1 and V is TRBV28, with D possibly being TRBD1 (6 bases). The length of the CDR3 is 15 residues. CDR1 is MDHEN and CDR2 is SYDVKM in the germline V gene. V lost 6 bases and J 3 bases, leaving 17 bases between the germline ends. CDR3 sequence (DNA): TGTGCCAGCAGCCTGCGTGGGGACACCTACACTGAAGCTTTCTTT. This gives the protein CASSLRGDTYTEAFF.

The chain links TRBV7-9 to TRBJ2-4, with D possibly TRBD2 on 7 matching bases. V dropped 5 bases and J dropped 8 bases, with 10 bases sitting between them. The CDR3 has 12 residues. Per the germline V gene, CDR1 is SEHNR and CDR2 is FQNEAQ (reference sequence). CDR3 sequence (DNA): TGTGCCAGCAGCGAAGGGGGGGACATTCAGTACTTC. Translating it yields CASSEGGDIQYF.

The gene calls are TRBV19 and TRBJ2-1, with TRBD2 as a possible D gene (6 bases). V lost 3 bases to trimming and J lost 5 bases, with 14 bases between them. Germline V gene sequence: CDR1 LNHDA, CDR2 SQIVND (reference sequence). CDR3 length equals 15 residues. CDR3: CASSMGRGEHNEQFF. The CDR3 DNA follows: TGTGCCAGTAGTATGGGGCGGGGAGAGCACAATGAGCAGTTCTTC. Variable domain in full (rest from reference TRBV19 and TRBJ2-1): DGGITQSPKYLFRKEGQNVTLSCEQNLNHDAMYWYRQDPGQGLRLIYYSQIVNDFQKGDIAEGYSVSREKKESFPLTVTSAQKNPTAFYLCASSMGRGEHNEQFFGPGTRLTVL.

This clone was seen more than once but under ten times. The CDR3 bases are TGTGCCAGCAGTTCCGGGACAGGGTTCAATGAGCAGTTCTTC. Protein product: CASSSGTGFNEQFF. J is TRBJ2-1 and V is TRBV2; 9 bases match TRBD1. There are 14 residues in the CDR3. V lost 5 bases and J lost 6; bases outside the gene matches: 5. Per germline, CDR1 SNHLY and CDR2 FYNNEI. The full variable domain, its missing parts supplied by reference TRBV2 and TRBJ2-1, is EPEVTQTPSHQVTQMGQEVILRCVPISNHLYFYWYRQILGQKVEFLVSFYNNEISEKSEIFDDQFSVERPDGSNFTLKIRSTKLEDSAMYFCASSSGTGFNEQFFGPGTRLTVL.

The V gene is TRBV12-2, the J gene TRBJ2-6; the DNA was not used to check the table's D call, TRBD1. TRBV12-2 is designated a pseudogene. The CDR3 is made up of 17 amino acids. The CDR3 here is CASRRYPTGQGANVLTF. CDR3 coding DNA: TGTGCAAGTCGACGATACCCGACAGGGCAAGGGGCCAACGTCCTGACTTTC.

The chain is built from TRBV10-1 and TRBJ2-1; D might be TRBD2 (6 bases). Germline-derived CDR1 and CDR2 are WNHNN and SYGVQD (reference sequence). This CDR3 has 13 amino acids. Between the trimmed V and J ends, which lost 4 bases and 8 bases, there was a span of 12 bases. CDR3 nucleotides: TGCGCCAGCAGTGCACGGGGAGGCGATGAGCAGTTCTTC. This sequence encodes CASSARGGDEQFF.

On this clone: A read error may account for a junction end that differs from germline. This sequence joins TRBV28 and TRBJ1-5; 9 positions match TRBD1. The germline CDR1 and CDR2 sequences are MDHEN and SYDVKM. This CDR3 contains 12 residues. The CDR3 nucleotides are TGTGCCAGCAGTCACCCAGTCCGGACAGGGGAATTT. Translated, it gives CASSHPVRTGEF.

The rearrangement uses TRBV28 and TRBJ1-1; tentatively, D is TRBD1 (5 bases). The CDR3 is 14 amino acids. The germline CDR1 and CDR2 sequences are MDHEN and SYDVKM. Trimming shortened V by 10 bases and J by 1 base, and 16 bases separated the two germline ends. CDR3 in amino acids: CATFDGGWNTEAFF. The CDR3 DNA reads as TGTGCCACCTTCGACGGGGGTTGGAACACTGAAGCTTTCTTT.

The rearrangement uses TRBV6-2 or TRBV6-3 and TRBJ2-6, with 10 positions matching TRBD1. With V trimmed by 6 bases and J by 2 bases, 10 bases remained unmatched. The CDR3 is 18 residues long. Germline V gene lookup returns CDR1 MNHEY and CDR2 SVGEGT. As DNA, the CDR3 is TGTGCCAGCAGCGGGCCGGGACAGGGGTGGACTGGGGCCAACGTCCTGACTTTC. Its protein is CASSGPGQGWTGANVLTF.

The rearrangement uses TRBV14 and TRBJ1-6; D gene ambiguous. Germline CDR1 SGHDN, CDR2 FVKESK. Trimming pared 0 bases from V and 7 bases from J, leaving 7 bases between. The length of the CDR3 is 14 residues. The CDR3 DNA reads TGTGCCAGCAGCCAAGAAGTGGGCAATTCACCCCTCCACTTT. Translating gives CASSQEVGNSPLHF.